A selection of T cell receptor beta chains follows, all from one sample in a study of blood T cell repertoires in COVID-19. Data came from immunoSEQ multiplex PCR; TCRdb stores just in-frame clones and leaves some out. The sample holds about 270,000 clones, around 91% seen once. The specimen was PBMCs or T cells enriched from blood (not recorded which). The receptors here all came from a woman aged 18-29 years who had recovered from COVID-19. Each CDR3 is given with its conserved first and last residue. The order of the fields is clone size, J gene, D gene, V gene, CDR3 protein, CDR3 DNA. The D gene is left open where the match is weak. The size field is filled for only some rows; it gives once, few, many or a size class.

>NA|TRBJ1-2|NA|TRBV7-2
CASSGDTIYGYTF
TGTGCCAGCAGCGGGGACACAATCTATGGCTACACCTTC
>NA|TRBJ1-2|TRBD1|TRBV10-3
CAISGTADRGEGGYTF
TGTGCCATCAGTGGAACTGCAGACAGGGGGGAAGGGGGCTACACCTTC
>NA|TRBJ1-4|NA|TRBV10-3
CAISESNRVMGEKLFF
TGTGCCATCAGTGAGTCCAACAGGGTAATGGGTGAAAAACTGTTTTTT
>once|TRBJ1-2|TRBD1|TRBV10-2
CASSPDRGQVGTF
TGCGCCAGCAGTCCGGACAGGGGGCAGGTTGGGACCTTC
>NA|TRBJ1-1|TRBD1|TRBV9
CASSVQPGGTEAFF
TGTGCCAGCAGCGTACAACCAGGGGGCACTGAAGCTTTCTTT
>NA|TRBJ2-5|NA|TRBV15
CATSRDIPKIQGKETQYF
TGTGCCACCAGCAGAGATATCCCAAAAATCCAGGGGAAAGAGACCCAGTACTTC
>NA|TRBJ2-3|TRBD2|TRBV19
CASSSQGAGGPDTQYF
TGTGCCAGTAGTTCCCAGGGAGCGGGGGGCCCAGATACGCAGTATTTT
>NA|TRBJ1-3|NA|TRBV9
CASSVDQGLGNTIYF
TGTGCCAGCAGCGTAGACCAGGGCCTGGGAAACACCATATATTTT
>once|TRBJ2-1|TRBD2|TRBV10-3
CAISDGGGFYNEQFF
TGTGCCATCAGTGATGGCGGGGGTTTCTACAATGAGCAGTTCTTC
>few|TRBJ2-5|NA|TRBV5-1
CASSLAVQETQYF
TGCGCCAGCAGCTTGGCAGTCCAAGAGACCCAGTACTTC
>once|TRBJ2-1|NA|TRBV24-1
CATSDPQGSSYNEQFF
TGTGCCACCAGTGATCCACAGGGTTCGTCCTACAATGAGCAGTTCTTC
>NA|TRBJ1-2|TRBD1|TRBV10-2
CASSEVDRGSDGYTF
TGCGCCAGCAGTGAGGTAGACAGGGGAAGCGATGGCTACACCTTC
>NA|TRBJ1-1|TRBD1|TRBV2
CASSEPDRVDTEAFF
TGTGCCAGCAGCGAACCGGACAGGGTGGACACTGAAGCTTTCTTT
>NA|TRBJ1-1|TRBD1|TRBV20-1
CSATTGAQAFF
TGCAGTGCCACGACAGGGGCTCAAGCTTTCTTT
>NA|TRBJ1-2|NA|TRBV28
CATSGREGNGYTF
TGTGCCACCTCGGGGAGGGAGGGAAATGGCTACACCTTC
>NA|TRBJ1-1|NA|TRBV20-1
CSASRGTEAFF
TGCAGTGCTAGTAGGGGCACTGAAGCTTTCTTT
>NA|TRBJ1-4|NA|TRBV6-1
CASSEQGRREKLFF
TGTGCCAGCAGTGAACAGGGCCGGCGGGAAAAACTGTTTTTT
>few|TRBJ1-6|NA|TRBV6-1
CASSEGAQGSNSPLHF
TGTGCCAGCAGTGAAGGGGCGCAGGGATCAAATTCACCCCTCCACTTT
>NA|TRBJ1-4|NA|TRBV21-1
CASSRQGNEKLFF
TGTGCCAGCAGCCGACAGGGAAACGAAAAACTGTTTTTT
>NA|TRBJ1-6|NA|TRBV28
CASSLGSYNSPLHF
TGTGCCAGCAGTTTGGGCAGCTATAATTCACCCCTCCACTTT
>NA|TRBJ1-1|TRBD1|TRBV6-5
CASSLTGGGNTEAFF
TGTGCCAGCAGTTTGACAGGGGGGGGGAACACTGAAGCTTTCTTT
>NA|TRBJ1-5|TRBD1|TRBV28
CASSTRQGAGNQPQHF
TGTGCCAGCAGTACCCGACAGGGGGCTGGAAATCAGCCCCAGCATTTT
>NA|TRBJ2-5|TRBD2|TRBV3-1/TRBV3-2
CASSPLRGGPVQETQYF
TGTGCCAGCAGCCCGCTCCGCGGGGGGCCCGTCCAAGAGACCCAGTACTTC
>NA|TRBJ1-2|TRBD1|TRBV5-4
CASRNGQAYGYTF
TGTGCCAGCAGGAACGGACAGGCTTATGGCTACACCTTC
>NA|TRBJ1-3|NA|TRBV7-8
CASSPGAGNTIYF
TGTGCCAGCAGCCCGGGGGCTGGAAACACCATATATTTT